This entry concerns a single T cell receptor beta chain. What it binds is not known. PCR was performed using 60 Vbeta and 13 Jbeta primers. Sequencing used immunoSEQ multiplex PCR; TCRdb keeps in-frame clones, though not all of them. The sample carries about 130,000 clones, 77% recorded once. The data belong to a study of cytomegalovirus exposure and HLA in healthy donors. Overall study results and limits: Later on, an analysis showed TCR association rates differing by HLA locus, with DRB1 the most and HLA-C the fewest. Exclusion applied to some V segments, including TRBV6-2 and TRBV6-3, as they were indistinguishable. As a later analysis showed, a missense DCLRE1C variant was linked to trimming of TCR beta V- and J-genes. As confirmed in vitro, three CMV-associated chains were specific for CMV antigens.

The germline V gene encodes CDR1 SNHLY and CDR2 FYNNEI. The CDR3 runs to 18 residues. Trimming at V came to 1 base and at J to 0 bases, leaving 9 bases not matched to a gene. The origin of this receptor is a man aged 25 to 45 in good health and CMV-seronegative. This rearrangement joins TRBV2 to TRBJ1-5, with 7 bases aligning to TRBD1. Sequencing was performed on PBMCs. CDR3 loop: CASSEGRQGQYSNQPQHF. As DNA, the CDR3 is TGTGCCAGCAGTGAAGGGCGCCAGGGACAGTATAGCAATCAGCCCCAGCATTTT. The complete variable domain, with remaining parts taken from reference TRBV2 and TRBJ1-5, reads EPEVTQTPSHQVTQMGQEVILRCVPISNHLYFYWYRQILGQKVEFLVSFYNNEISEKSEIFDDQFSVERPDGSNFTLKIRSTKLEDSAMYFCASSEGRQGQYSNQPQHFGDGTRLSIL.